The 12 T cell receptor beta chains below all came from one sample that was sequenced in a study of Ad26.COV2.S vaccination and SARS-CoV-2 variants. Sequencing used immunoSEQ multiplex PCR; TCRdb keeps in-frame clones, though not all of them. The table shows 510,000 or so clones, with around nine tenths occurring only once. The treatment was: some 20 received Ad26.COV2.S at low or high dose, single or two shots; about 5 received placebo; per-sample allocation not given. The study sampled participants on day 63 after the first vaccine or placebo injection. The sequenced sample was peripheral blood, obtained in a trial of Ad26.COV2.S vaccine versus placebo. These TCRs come from a person between 18 and 65 years old who received the Ad26.COV2.S COVID-19 vaccine or a placebo.

The chain couples TRBV19 to TRBJ2-7, with unresolved D. The germline V gene has CDR1 LNHDA and CDR2 SQIVND (reference sequence). Trimming left V 6 bases short and J 0 bases short, with 12 bases between. The CDR3 is 14 amino acids. This CDR3 is CASRERRSSYEQYF. The CDR3 DNA is TGTGCCAGTAGAGAACGGCGCTCCTCCTACGAGCAGTACTTC.

This clone rates as medium-sized. This rearrangement joins TRBV7-9 to TRBJ2-7, with D uncertain. Germline V gene lookup returns CDR1 SEHNR and CDR2 FQNEAQ (reference sequence). This CDR3 spans 12 amino acids. Trimming took off 0 bases at V and 2 bases at J, with 2 bases between the two ends. The CDR3 bases are TGTGCCAGCAGCTTAGCGGCCTACGAGCAGTACTTC. It codes for CASSLAAYEQYF.

The chain is built from TRBV11-3 and TRBJ2-1; D is undetermined. Germline V gene lookup returns CDR1 SGHNT and CDR2 YENEEA. CDR3 length: 13 residues. Trimming stripped 5 bases from V and 6 bases from J, with 11 bases between. CDR3 sequence (DNA): TGTGCCAGCAGCCCCATTAGGGCCAATGAGCAGTTCTTC. It encodes CASSPIRANEQFF.

J is TRBJ2-1 and V is TRBV30; TRBD2 matches at 9 bases. The CDR3 runs to 13 residues. V lost 8 bases to trimming and J lost 10 bases; unmatched junction nucleotides: 12. Germline V lookup: CDR1 GTSNPN, CDR2 SVGIG (reference sequence). The DNA of the CDR3 is TGTGCCGGTCGGGAGGCGGGAGGGCCGGAGCAGTTCTTC. Encoded protein: CAGREAGGPEQFF.

The J gene is TRBJ1-1, the V gene TRBV7-2, with D uncertain. From germline, CDR1 is SGHTA and CDR2 FQGNSA. Trimming pared 0 bases from V and 1 base from J, leaving 9 bases between. CDR3 length: 15 amino acids. The CDR3 loop is CASSLAGFGNTEAFF. The CDR3 region has the DNA TGTGCCAGCAGCTTAGCGGGGTTTGGGAACACTGAAGCTTTCTTT.

This sequence joins TRBV15 and TRBJ2-7, with 9 bases lining up with TRBD1. Trimming removed 4 bases from V and 6 bases from J; junction bases left unmatched: 10. This CDR3 comprises 15 residues. Germline CDR1 LNHNV, CDR2 YYDKDF (reference sequence). The CDR3 DNA reads as TGTGCCACCAGCACGAATGCCGGGACAGGGCCCGAGCAGTACTTC. Protein sequence: CATSTNAGTGPEQYF.

V is TRBV7-8 and J is TRBJ2-5; TRBD2 matches 7 bases. The germline gives CDR1 SGHVS, CDR2 FQNEAQ. CDR3 size: 14 residues. V trimming: 1 base; J trimming: 13 bases; junction bases outside the gene matches: 12. As DNA, the CDR3 is TGTGCCAGCAGCTTAGATCTAGCGGATAGAGATCCGTACTTC. Translated, it gives CASSLDLADRDPYF. Filled out from reference TRBV7-8 and TRBJ2-5, the complete variable domain reads GAGVSQSPRYKVAKRGQDVALRCDPISGHVSLFWYQQALGQGPEFLTYFQNEAQLDKSGLPSDRFFAERPEGSVSTLKIQRTQQEDSAVYLCASSLDLADRDPYFGPGTRLLVL.

The J gene is TRBJ1-3, the V gene TRBV9; D not certain. V lost 2 bases and J lost 2, with 14 bases in between. The CDR3 extends over 16 amino acids. Germline V lookup: CDR1 SGDLS, CDR2 YYNGEE. DNA of the CDR3: TGTGCCAGCAGCGTTTCCGTTAGTTCGACTGGAAACACCATATATTTT. It specifies CASSVSVSSTGNTIYF.

The rearrangement uses TRBV28 and TRBJ1-2, with D unresolved. CDR3 length: 12 amino acids. CDR1 is MDHEN, CDR2 SYDVKM, per germline. The ends were cut back, 3 bases at V and 2 bases at J, with 4 bases in the middle. CDR3 sequence: CASSFRNYGYTF. CDR3 in DNA: TGTGCCAGCAGTTTTCGCAACTATGGCTACACCTTC.

This chain links TRBV2 with TRBJ1-4, with D possibly matching TRBD1 (6 bases). The germline CDR1 and CDR2 sequences are SNHLY and FYNNEI. CDR3 length equals 14 residues. Trimming stripped 7 bases from V and 6 bases from J, with 15 bases between. The CDR3 DNA follows: TGTGCCAGCACCTTGGGGGGGGCGGATGAAAAACTGTTTTTT. It translates to CASTLGGADEKLFF.

The chain is built from TRBV9 and TRBJ2-7, with D tentatively TRBD1 or TRBD2 (5 bases each). Germline CDR1 reads SGDLS; CDR2 reads YYNGEE. CDR3 length: 14 amino acids. V lost 8 bases, J lost 5 bases, and 20 bases lay in between. The CDR3 DNA follows: TGTGCCAGTGGGAACGGGGCTTATGGCCACGAGCAGTACTTC. Encoded protein: CASGNGAYGHEQYF.

The chain couples TRBV25-1 to TRBJ2-3; D is undetermined. Trimming took off 6 bases at V and 8 bases at J, with 15 bases between the two ends. CDR1 and CDR2 (germline): MGHDK, SYGVNS. This CDR3 contains 13 residues. The CDR3 loop is CASSRFREVTQYF. CDR3 sequence (DNA): TGTGCCAGCAGCCGATTTCGTGAGGTTACGCAGTATTTT. The variable domain in full, completed from reference TRBV25-1 and TRBJ2-3, reads EADIYQTPRYLVIGTGKKITLECSQTMGHDKMYWYQQDPGMELHLIHYSYGVNSTEKGDLSSESTVSRIRTEHFPLTLESARPSHTSQYLCASSRFREVTQYFGPGTRLTVL.